This T cell receptor (beta chain) was sequenced in a study of vaccination effects on CD4 cells after COVID-19. Profiled with immunoSEQ multiplex PCR; TCRdb holds only in-frame clones, not every one. The sample holds 70,000 or so clones; around 70% are singletons and the top ten take around 2.1%. Study-wide results and caveats: The study found that only 1 of 255 vaccine-induced clones from healthy vaccinees cross-reacted with common cold coronaviruses.

As to this clone: Its antigen is unidentified.

This CDR3 spans 14 amino acids. V dropped 0 bases and J dropped 5 bases, with 11 bases sitting between them. Germline-derived CDR1 and CDR2 are SGHRS and YFSETQ. Isolation of CD4+ T cells took place after approximately ten days of culture. Each participant was given two doses of one vaccine (BNT162b2 or mRNA-1273). This TCR came from a human donor who received a COVID-19 vaccine. This chain connects TRBV5-1 to TRBJ2-5, with D hard to call. Material: CD4+ T cells from PBMCs cultured without peptide, obtained after COVID-19 vaccination. The CDR3 sequence: CASSLDLGTETQYF. The CDR3 coding sequence is TGCGCCAGCAGCTTGGACCTGGGAACGGAGACCCAGTACTTC.